The 29 T cell receptor beta chains given below trace back to one sample, sequenced in a study of T cell responses to AZD1222 COVID-19 vaccine. The method was immunoSEQ multiplex PCR; TCRdb's version includes in-frame clones alone and lacks a portion of them. The sample carries over 110,000 clones, roughly 92% recorded once. The sequencing used peripheral blood, collected 28 days after the second AZD1222 dose. These receptors originate from an adult who received the AZD1222 COVID-19 vaccine.

This clone has only a few counts. The chain employs TRBV10-1 and TRBJ1-2; 12 positions agree with TRBD1. This CDR3 has 17 residues. Trimming at V came to 0 bases and at J to 5 bases, leaving 7 bases not matched to a gene. The germline CDR1 and CDR2 sequences are WNHNN and SYGVQD (reference sequence). As DNA, the CDR3 is TGCGCCAGCAGTGAGTCGACCGGGACAGGGGGCCGTTATGGCTACACCTTC. Protein: CASSESTGTGGRYGYTF.

The rearrangement joins TRBV5-1 to TRBJ2-1; 8 nucleotides agree with TRBD1. J gave up 8 bases and V 1 base, and 11 bases lay outside the gene matches. The CDR3 is made up of 16 amino acids. The germline gives CDR1 SGHRS, CDR2 YFSETQ. CDR3 region: CASSLPDRAKGDEQFF. Written as DNA, the CDR3 is TGCGCCAGCAGCTTGCCGGACAGGGCGAAGGGAGATGAGCAGTTCTTC.

This sequence joins TRBV6-1 and TRBJ1-1; no clear D gene. Per germline, CDR1 MNHNS and CDR2 SASEGT. V gave up 0 bases and J gave up 12 bases, with 14 bases separating them. The length of the CDR3 is 13 residues. The CDR3 region has the DNA TGTGCCAGCAGTGAAGCGCAGTGGAGGGAACCTTTCTTT. It is translated as CASSEAQWREPFF.

The rearrangement uses TRBV18 and TRBJ2-5; D tentatively fits TRBD1 or TRBD2 (5 bases each). The V gene's germline CDR1 is KGHSH and CDR2 LQKENI. The CDR3 runs to 14 residues. V lost 3 bases and J 0 bases, leaving 8 bases between the germline ends. CDR3 nucleotide sequence: TGTGCCAGCTCACCCTCGGGACACCAAGAGACCCAGTACTTC. It is translated as CASSPSGHQETQYF.

The chain recombines TRBV16 with TRBJ1-2; a weak D match, TRBD1 (6 bases). The CDR3 totals 16 residues. Per germline, CDR1 KGHSY and CDR2 FQNENV. V was cut by 3 bases and J by 4 bases, with 18 bases left in between. The DNA of the CDR3 is TGTGCCAGCAGCCAGTCCCCGGGACAAGTCGGCTATGGCTACACCTTC. It codes for CASSQSPGQVGYGYTF.

Remarks on this clone: Different DNA sequences within this sample yield the same CDR3. The chain couples TRBV7-2 to TRBJ2-1, with 10 bases that match TRBD1. The length of the CDR3 is 15 residues. With V trimmed by 6 bases and J by 1 base, 3 bases remained unmatched. In germline, CDR1 is SGHTA, CDR2 FQGNSA. The CDR3 DNA is TGTGCCAGCAGATTGGACAGGGGGTCCTACAATGAGCAGTTCTTC. This sequence encodes CASRLDRGSYNEQFF.

The chain carries TRBV7-8 and TRBJ1-1; D not resolved. This CDR3 has 12 amino acids. Between the trimmed V and J ends, which lost 0 bases and 8 bases, there was a span of 7 bases. Germline values: CDR1 SGHVS, CDR2 FQNEAQ. This CDR3 is CASSLAGLEAFF. The CDR3 nucleotides are TGTGCCAGCAGCTTAGCAGGGTTGGAAGCTTTCTTT.

To note about this clone: The sample carries other DNA sequences with the same CDR3. The genes are TRBV3-1 (or the pseudogene TRBV3-2) and TRBJ1-2; no definite D call. Germline V gene data show CDR1 as LGHDT and CDR2 as YNNKEL (reference sequence). V was clipped by 0 bases and J by 4 bases, with 6 bases between them. This CDR3 comprises 13 residues. This CDR3 is CASSQEGIYGYTF. CDR3 nucleotides: TGTGCCAGCAGCCAAGAGGGGATCTATGGCTACACCTTC.

The chain couples TRBV11-2 to TRBJ2-5; the D gene is possibly TRBD2 (6 bases). The CDR3 spans 13 residues. Germline CDR1 and CDR2: SGHAT and FQNNGV. V was shortened by 6 bases and J by 1 base, with 9 bases between the two germline ends. DNA for the CDR3: TGTGCCAGCAGACGGGGGACCCAAGAGACCCAGTACTTC. Translated, it gives CASRRGTQETQYF.

In its sample, this clone was seen once. The chain combines TRBV28 with TRBJ2-7; 8 bases agree with TRBD1. V gave up 7 bases and J gave up 0 bases; unmatched junction bases: 14. Germline V gene sequence: CDR1 MDHEN, CDR2 SYDVKM. The CDR3 has 17 residues. This CDR3 is CASTPGQGTTSSYEQYV. CDR3 nucleotide sequence: TGTGCCAGCACACCCGGACAGGGTACAACAAGCTCCTACGAGCAGTACGTC.

The V call is TRBV4-3, the J call TRBJ1-1; D call uncertain. Trimming shortened V by 0 bases and J by 0 bases, and 14 bases separated the two germline ends. Germline lookup yields CDR1 LGHNA and CDR2 YSLEER. This CDR3 has 17 residues. In DNA form, the CDR3 reads TGCGCCAGCAGCCAAGAACCCGGGATCGCCCTGAACACTGAAGCTTTCTTT. Translating gives CASSQEPGIALNTEAFF.

The chain combines TRBV11-1 with TRBJ1-1, with unresolved D. This CDR3 is 13 amino acids long. Germline V gene sequence: CDR1 SGHAT, CDR2 FQDESV (reference sequence). The germline V and J ends were trimmed by 5 bases and 1 base, with 8 bases remaining between them. The CDR3 sequence: CASSPPRNTEAFF. The CDR3 DNA sequence: TGTGCCAGCAGCCCACCGAGGAACACTGAAGCTTTCTTT.

The rearrangement uses TRBV3-1 (or the pseudogene TRBV3-2) and TRBJ2-1; TRBD2 might be the D (5 bases). Germline CDR1 reads LGHDT; CDR2 reads YNNKEL (reference sequence). V was clipped by 1 base and J by 3 bases, with 10 bases between them. The CDR3 extends over 15 amino acids. The CDR3 coding sequence is TGTGCCAGCAGCCAAGCAGAGGGCATCTACAATGAGCAGTTCTTC. The encoded protein is CASSQAEGIYNEQFF.

This chain joins TRBV5-1 and TRBJ2-3; TRBD2 matches at 9 bases. CDR1 and CDR2 from the germline V gene are SGHRS and YFSETQ. With 6 bases clipped from V and 2 bases from J, the junction kept 7 bases outside the gene matches. This CDR3 is built from 15 residues. CDR3 sequence (DNA): TGCGCCAGCAACACCGCTAGCGGGGACACAGATACGCAGTATTTT. Amino acid sequence: CASNTASGDTDTQYF.

The chain recombines TRBV27 with TRBJ2-1; 9 bases map to TRBD2. Trimming at V came to 5 bases and at J to 3 bases, leaving 14 bases not matched to a gene. CDR1 and CDR2 (germline): MNHEY, SMNVEV (reference sequence). This CDR3 has 18 residues. CDR3 in DNA: TGTGCCAGCAGTCCCGGTAGCGGGAGAGCCCCTGGCTACAATGAGCAGTTCTTC. It is translated as CASSPGSGRAPGYNEQFF.

By frequency in the sample, this clone is medium-sized. V gene TRBV6-4 combines with J gene TRBJ2-3; D uncertain. Germline loops: CDR1 MRHNA, CDR2 SNTAGT. Trimming cost V 3 bases and J 0 bases, with 7 bases left between them. This CDR3 contains 14 residues. The CDR3 spells CASSEIASTDTQYF. In nucleotides, the CDR3 is TGTGCCAGCAGTGAAATCGCTAGCACAGATACGCAGTATTTT.

This chain links TRBV19 with TRBJ1-4; D possibly corresponds to TRBD1 (5 bases). The V gene lost 6 bases and the J gene lost 14 bases, with 28 bases spanning the gap. This CDR3 comprises 16 residues. Germline V CDR1 and CDR2: LNHDA, SQIVND (reference sequence). The CDR3 bases are TGTGCCAGTAGAGTCCCCAATATCGAGTTAACAGGAGGTCTGTTTTTT. This codes for CASRVPNIELTGGLFF.

The gene calls are TRBV3-1 (or the pseudogene TRBV3-2) and TRBJ2-3; 10 bases align to TRBD2. V lost 0 bases, J lost 6 bases, and 15 bases stayed unmatched. Looked up from germline, CDR1 is LGHDT and CDR2 is YNNKEL (reference sequence). The CDR3 runs to 19 residues. CDR3 nucleotide sequence: TGTGCCAGCAGCCAAGATCTTGGGGGAGCGGGAGGGCCGAGGGATACGCAGTATTTT. It specifies CASSQDLGGAGGPRDTQYF.

This chain connects TRBV3-1 (or the pseudogene TRBV3-2) to TRBJ1-2, with unresolved D. The CDR3 is 13 residues long. Trimming removed 0 bases from V and 4 bases from J, with 6 bases in between. The germline V gene has CDR1 LGHDT and CDR2 YNNKEL (reference sequence). The CDR3, as DNA: TGTGCCAGCAGCCAAGACAGGTCCTATGGCTACACCTTC. It specifies CASSQDRSYGYTF.

The table lists this clone with a few counts. This rearrangement joins TRBV30 to TRBJ2-1; a possible D gene is TRBD1 (5 bases). Germline V CDR1 and CDR2: GTSNPN, SVGIG (reference sequence). Trimming left V 3 bases short and J 12 bases short, with 15 bases between. CDR3 length: 12 residues. CDR3 region: CAWSAQGIGQFF. DNA for the CDR3: TGTGCCTGGAGCGCCCAGGGAATAGGGCAGTTCTTC.

The rearrangement uses TRBV19 and TRBJ2-2; perhaps D is TRBD1 or TRBD2 (6 bases each). The CDR3 spans 16 residues. V shed 3 bases and J shed 3 bases, with 14 bases lying between them. Germline V lookup: CDR1 LNHDA, CDR2 SQIVND (reference sequence). The CDR3 reads CASSIDPGADTGELFF. The CDR3 DNA follows: TGTGCCAGTAGTATTGACCCGGGGGCGGACACCGGGGAGCTGTTTTTT. Drawing the rest from reference TRBV19 and TRBJ2-2, the complete variable domain is DGGITQSPKYLFRKEGQNVTLSCEQNLNHDAMYWYRQDPGQGLRLIYYSQIVNDFQKGDIAEGYSVSREKKESFPLTVTSAQKNPTAFYLCASSIDPGADTGELFFGEGSRLTVL.

CDR3: CASSRLEGTGELFF. Written as DNA, the CDR3 is TGTGCCAGCAGCCGCCTCGAGGGGACCGGGGAGCTGTTTTTT. The genes are TRBV6-5 and TRBJ2-2; D may be TRBD1 or TRBD2 (5 bases each). V shed 6 bases and J shed 5 bases, with 13 bases lying between them. The CDR3 runs 14 residues. Germline CDR1 and CDR2: MNHEY and SVGAGI.

This sequence joins TRBV5-1 and TRBJ2-4; weak D call: TRBD1 (6 bases). Trimming removed 4 bases from V and 6 bases from J, with 14 bases in between. This CDR3 is built from 14 residues. CDR1 SGHRS and CDR2 YFSETQ come from the germline V gene. In nucleotides, the CDR3 is TGCGCCAGCAGCGCCCCGGGACACAGAAACATTCAGTACTTC. Its translation is CASSAPGHRNIQYF.

This rearrangement joins TRBV5-1 to TRBJ2-2; 7 bases map to TRBD1. The CDR3 is made up of 17 amino acids. CDR1 and CDR2 from the germline V gene are SGHRS and YFSETQ. V was pared by 5 bases and J by 0 bases, with 10 bases of the junction left unmatched. The CDR3 region is CASRTGTGTANTGELFF. In nucleotides, the CDR3 is TGCGCCAGCAGAACTGGAACTGGGACAGCGAACACCGGGGAGCTGTTTTTT.

J is TRBJ2-2 and V is TRBV7-2; no clear D gene. The CDR3 contains 15 residues. CDR1 and CDR2 (germline): SGHTA, FQGNSA. V was pared by 4 bases and J by 4 bases, with 13 bases between. CDR3 amino acids: CASSYMLGFTGELFF. The DNA for the CDR3 is TGTGCCAGCAGCTACATGTTGGGATTCACCGGGGAGCTGTTTTTT.

The V gene is TRBV20-1, the J gene TRBJ2-2, with D uncertain. This CDR3 contains 12 residues. The germline V and J ends were trimmed by 3 bases and 5 bases, with 7 bases remaining between them. The germline V gene encodes CDR1 DFQATT and CDR2 SNEGSKA (reference sequence). The CDR3 reads CSASGVTGELFF. The CDR3 bases are TGCAGTGCTAGTGGGGTTACCGGGGAGCTGTTTTTT.

This rearrangement joins TRBV21-1 to TRBJ2-1; the table names TRBD1, a call not compared with the DNA. TRBV21-1 is an annotated pseudogene. The CDR3 extends over 18 amino acids. In nucleotides, the CDR3 is TGTGCCAGCAGCAAACGTCGATTAAAGGGACAGGGGTACAATGAGCAGTTCTTC. It specifies CASSKRRLKGQGYNEQFF.

In regard to this clone: Other DNA sequences within the sample encode an identical CDR3. The chain recombines TRBV6-5 with TRBJ1-2; no clear D gene. Trimming removed 0 bases at V and 5 bases at J, with 13 bases between. Per the germline V gene, CDR1 is MNHEY and CDR2 is SVGAGI. There are 15 residues in the CDR3. DNA of the CDR3: TGTGCCAGCAGTTACTCTTCCCGCGGGGTATATGGCTACACCTTC. Translating gives CASSYSSRGVYGYTF.

This chain uses TRBV29-1 with TRBJ2-7; 11 bases fit TRBD2. V gave up 4 bases and J gave up 4 bases; unmatched junction bases: 15. The CDR3 covers 17 residues. Looked up from germline, CDR1 is SQVTM and CDR2 is ANQGSEA. For the CDR3, the DNA is TGCAGCGTTGGAGCCGGGACTAGCGGCCGAACGGCTTACGAGCAGTACTTC. Protein sequence: CSVGAGTSGRTAYEQYF.